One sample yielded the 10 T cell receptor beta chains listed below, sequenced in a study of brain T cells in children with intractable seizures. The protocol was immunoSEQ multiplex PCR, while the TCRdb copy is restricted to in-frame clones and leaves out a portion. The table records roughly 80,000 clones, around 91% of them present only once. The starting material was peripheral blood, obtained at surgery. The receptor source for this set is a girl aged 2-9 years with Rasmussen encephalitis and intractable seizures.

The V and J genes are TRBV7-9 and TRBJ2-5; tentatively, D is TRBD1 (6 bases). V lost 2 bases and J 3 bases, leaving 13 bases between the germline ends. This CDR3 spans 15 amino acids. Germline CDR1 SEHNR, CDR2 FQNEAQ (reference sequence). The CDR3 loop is CASSLLTYREETQYF. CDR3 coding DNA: TGTGCCAGCAGCTTACTCACCTACAGGGAAGAGACCCAGTACTTC.

The CDR3 DNA sequence: TGCAGCGTCGTCGACAGCTCTGGGGCCAACGTCCTGACTTTC. Translating gives CSVVDSSGANVLTF. V is TRBV29-1 and J is TRBJ2-6, with a possible D match to TRBD1 (5 bases). The CDR3 runs to 14 residues. V was clipped by 6 bases and J by 0 bases, with 9 bases between them. The germline V gene has CDR1 SQVTM and CDR2 ANQGSEA.

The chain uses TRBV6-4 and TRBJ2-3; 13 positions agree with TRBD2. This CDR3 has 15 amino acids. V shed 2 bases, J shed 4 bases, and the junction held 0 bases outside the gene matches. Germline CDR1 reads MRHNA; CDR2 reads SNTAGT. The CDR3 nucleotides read TGTGCCAGCAGTGACACTAGCGGGGGGGCAGATACGCAGTATTTT. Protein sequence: CASSDTSGGADTQYF.

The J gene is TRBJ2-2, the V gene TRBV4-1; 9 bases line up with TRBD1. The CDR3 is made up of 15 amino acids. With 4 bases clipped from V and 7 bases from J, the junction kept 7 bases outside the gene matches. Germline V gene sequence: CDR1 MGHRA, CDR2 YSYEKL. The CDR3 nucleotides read TGCGCCAGCAGCCCGCGGGACAGGGAATACGGGGAGCTGTTTTTT. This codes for CASSPRDREYGELFF.

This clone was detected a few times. The DNA of the CDR3 is TGTGCCAGCTCACCGGGACAGAATCAGCCCCAGCATTTT. Translating gives CASSPGQNQPQHF. This chain joins TRBV18 and TRBJ1-5, with 7 bases matching TRBD1. The ends lost 3 bases at V and 4 bases at J; junction bases unmatched: 0. CDR1 and CDR2 (germline): KGHSH, LQKENI. The CDR3 extends over 13 amino acids.

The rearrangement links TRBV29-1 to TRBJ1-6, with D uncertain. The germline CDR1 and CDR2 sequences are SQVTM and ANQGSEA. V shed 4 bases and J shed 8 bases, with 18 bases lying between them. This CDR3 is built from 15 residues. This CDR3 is CSVVFTGSEYSPLHF. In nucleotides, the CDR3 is TGCAGCGTTGTATTTACCGGGTCGGAGTATTCACCCCTCCACTTT.

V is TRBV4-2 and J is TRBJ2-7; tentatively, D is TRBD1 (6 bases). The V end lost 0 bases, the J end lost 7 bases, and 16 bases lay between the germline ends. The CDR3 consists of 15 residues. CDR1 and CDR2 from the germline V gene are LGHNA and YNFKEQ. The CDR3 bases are TGTGCCAGCAGCCAAGAATCAGGCAGGGGAGAAGAGCAGTACTTC. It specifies CASSQESGRGEEQYF.

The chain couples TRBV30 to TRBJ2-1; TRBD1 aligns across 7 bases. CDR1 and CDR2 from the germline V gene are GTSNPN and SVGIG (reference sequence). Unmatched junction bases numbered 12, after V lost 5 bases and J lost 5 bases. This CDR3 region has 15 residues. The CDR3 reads CAWLPSGTANNEQFF. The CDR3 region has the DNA TGTGCCTGGTTGCCTTCCGGGACAGCCAACAATGAGCAGTTCTTC.

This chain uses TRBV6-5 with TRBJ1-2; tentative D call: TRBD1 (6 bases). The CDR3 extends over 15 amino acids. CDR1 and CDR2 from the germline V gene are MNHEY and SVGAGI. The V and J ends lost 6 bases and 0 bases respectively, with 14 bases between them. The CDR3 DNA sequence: TGTGCCAGCAGCGACGTGGGGGGCGCTAACTATGGCTACACCTTC. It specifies CASSDVGGANYGYTF.

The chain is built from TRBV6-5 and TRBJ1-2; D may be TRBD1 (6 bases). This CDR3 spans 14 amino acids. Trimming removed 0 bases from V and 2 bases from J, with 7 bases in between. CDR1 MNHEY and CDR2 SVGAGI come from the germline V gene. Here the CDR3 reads CASSYSGQNYGYTF. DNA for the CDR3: TGTGCCAGCAGTTACTCCGGACAGAACTATGGCTACACCTTC.